Below, 27 T cell receptor beta chains from the same sample are listed, as sequenced in a study of blood T cell repertoires in COVID-19. The data were produced by immunoSEQ multiplex PCR, yet TCRdb's version contains in-frame clones alone and is incomplete. The data hold approximately 40,000 clones, with roughly 86% observed a single time. Sequenced input: peripheral blood. Every receptor here comes from a man aged 45-60 years in a cohort sampled during active COVID-19.

This chain joins TRBV11-3 and TRBJ2-1; TRBD2 agrees at 8 bases. This CDR3 contains 16 residues. J gave up 7 bases and V 0 bases, and 8 bases lay outside the gene matches. CDR1 is SGHNT, CDR2 YENEEA, per germline. CDR3 nucleotide sequence: TGTGCCAGCAGCTTAGATGGGGCGGGAGGAGGGAATGAGCAGTTCTTC. Its translation is CASSLDGAGGGNEQFF.

J is TRBJ2-1 and V is TRBV5-4; TRBD2 matches at 7 bases. CDR3 length: 16 residues. The germline gives CDR1 SGHNT, CDR2 YYREEE (reference sequence). V shed 0 bases, J shed 7 bases, and the junction held 10 bases outside the gene matches. The chain's CDR3 is CASSLVASGSLNEQFF. The CDR3 DNA reads as TGTGCCAGCAGCTTGGTTGCTAGCGGCTCCTTAAATGAGCAGTTCTTC.

V is TRBV4-3 and J is TRBJ2-2; tentatively, D is TRBD2 (6 bases). Germline assignment: CDR1 LGHNA and CDR2 YSLEER. Trimming left V 4 bases short and J 5 bases short, with 14 bases between. The CDR3 spans 15 residues. In DNA, the CDR3 is TGCGCCAGCAGCCCCGATGGGGGGTTGACCGGGGAGCTGTTTTTT. Protein sequence: CASSPDGGLTGELFF.

The chain links TRBV6-5 to TRBJ1-2; D gene uncertain. Trimming shortened V by 2 bases and J by 5 bases, and 9 bases separated the two germline ends. The germline gives CDR1 MNHEY, CDR2 SVGAGI. The CDR3 loop spans 13 amino acids. This chain's CDR3 is CASSYDGDYGYTF. The CDR3 DNA reads TGTGCCAGCAGTTACGACGGGGATTATGGCTACACCTTC.

Here the CDR3 reads CASSRHSNEQFF. For the CDR3, the DNA is TGCGCCAGCAGCCGGCACAGCAATGAGCAGTTCTTC. The genes are TRBV4-3 and TRBJ2-1; D not certain. The germline V gene has CDR1 LGHNA and CDR2 YSLEER. The V end was cut by 4 bases, the J end by 6 bases, with 7 bases between. The CDR3 is 12 amino acids.

The chain links TRBV28 to TRBJ2-7; 9 nucleotides agree with TRBD1. The germline gives CDR1 MDHEN, CDR2 SYDVKM. V trimming: 7 bases; J trimming: 0 bases; junction bases outside the gene matches: 10. There are 16 residues in the CDR3. The CDR3 DNA reads as TGTGCCAGCACCCCCGGGACAGGGAGAAGCTCCTACGAGCAGTACTTC. It translates to CASTPGTGRSSYEQYF. Together with reference TRBV28 and TRBJ2-7, the CDR3 gives the full variable domain: DVKVTQSSRYLVKRTGEKVFLECVQDMDHENMFWYRQDPGLGLRLIYFSYDVKMKEKGDIPEGYSVSREKKERFSLILESASTNQTSMYLCASTPGTGRSSYEQYFGPGTRLTVT.

The chain uses TRBV6-1 and TRBJ2-3; 7 nucleotides match TRBD1. The CDR3 length is 14 residues. Looked up from germline, CDR1 is MNHNS and CDR2 is SASEGT. Trimming took 3 bases from V and 4 from J; bases not matched to a gene: 4. This CDR3 reads CASSELQGPDTQYF. The CDR3 DNA follows: TGTGCCAGCAGTGAGTTACAGGGGCCAGATACGCAGTATTTT.

The chain recombines TRBV30 with TRBJ1-4; tentatively, D is TRBD1 (6 bases). The CDR3 totals 14 residues. V lost 6 bases to trimming and J lost 3 bases, with 14 bases between them. CDR1 and CDR2 from the germline V gene are GTSNPN and SVGIG (reference sequence). CDR3 region: CACLNRDANEKLFF. Here the CDR3 DNA reads TGTGCCTGCCTGAACAGGGACGCTAATGAAAAACTGTTTTTT.

This chain joins TRBV7-6 and TRBJ2-2, with TRBD1 identical over 10 bases. CDR3 length: 16 residues. CDR1 and CDR2 (germline): SGHVS, FNYEAQ. The V and J ends lost 2 bases and 6 bases, in that order; junction bases with no gene match: 6. The CDR3 loop is CASSLTRTGGAGELFF. CDR3 bases: TGTGCCAGCAGCTTAACCCGGACAGGGGGGGCCGGGGAGCTGTTTTTT.

The chain joins TRBV13 to TRBJ2-5, with D perhaps matching TRBD2 (7 bases). V was pared by 1 base and J by 0 bases, with 12 bases between. The germline V gene has CDR1 PRHDT and CDR2 FYEKMQ (reference sequence). CDR3 length: 16 residues. The CDR3 loop reads CASSLVGGADQETQYF. For the CDR3, the DNA is TGTGCCAGCAGCTTAGTGGGGGGGGCAGACCAAGAGACCCAGTACTTC.

About this clone: This sample includes further DNA sequences coding for the same CDR3. This sequence joins TRBV4-1 and TRBJ2-2, with 11 bases lining up with TRBD2. Trimming removed 1 base from V and 5 bases from J; junction bases left unmatched: 0. The CDR3 totals 15 residues. CDR1 and CDR2 (germline): MGHRA, YSYEKL. The CDR3 region is CASSQGTSGTGELFF. As DNA, the CDR3 is TGCGCCAGCAGCCAAGGGACTAGCGGGACCGGGGAGCTGTTTTTT.

The rearrangement joins TRBV2 to TRBJ2-2; TRBD1 might be the D (6 bases). CDR1 is SNHLY, CDR2 FYNNEI, per germline. The CDR3 is made up of 17 amino acids. Trimming left V 0 bases short and J 5 bases short, with 16 bases between. The CDR3: CASSEAGGKGSTGELFF. The DNA of the CDR3 is TGTGCCAGCAGTGAAGCAGGGGGTAAGGGGAGTACCGGGGAGCTGTTTTTT.

The chain combines TRBV3-1 (or the pseudogene TRBV3-2) with TRBJ2-3; 11 bases map to TRBD2. V trimming: 6 bases; J trimming: 1 base; junction bases outside the gene matches: 3. Germline V lookup: CDR1 LGHDT, CDR2 YNNKEL (reference sequence). This CDR3 is 15 amino acids long. CDR3 in amino acids: CASSRGLAGTDTQYF. The CDR3 DNA reads TGTGCCAGCAGTCGGGGACTAGCGGGCACAGATACGCAGTATTTT.

The rearrangement joins TRBV9 to TRBJ2-7; D is possibly TRBD2 (7 bases). The germline V gene has CDR1 SGDLS and CDR2 YYNGEE. Trimming left V 4 bases short and J 0 bases short, with 14 bases between. The CDR3 totals 15 residues. CDR3 sequence (DNA): TGTGCCAGCAGCCCAGAGGGGGGGTCCTCCTACGAGCAGTACTTC. Translating it yields CASSPEGGSSYEQYF.

This chain connects TRBV7-9 to TRBJ2-7; D call uncertain. The CDR3 extends over 13 amino acids. Trimming removed 5 bases at V and 0 bases at J, with 8 bases between. CDR1 and CDR2 (germline): SEHNR, FQNEAQ (reference sequence). The CDR3 here is CASSPSHSYEQYV. In nucleotides, the CDR3 is TGTGCCAGCAGCCCTTCACACTCCTACGAGCAGTACGTC.

This clone turned up a few times. The chain links TRBV2 to TRBJ2-1; TRBD2 aligns across 9 bases. CDR1 is SNHLY and CDR2 is FYNNEI in the germline V gene. J was trimmed by 4 bases and V by 4 bases; bases with no gene match: 5. This CDR3 region has 15 residues. The CDR3 region is CASSAGLARYNEQFF. The DNA for the CDR3 is TGTGCCAGCAGTGCAGGACTAGCGAGATACAATGAGCAGTTCTTC.

This chain uses TRBV10-3 with TRBJ1-1; D is unresolved. V was clipped by 0 bases and J by 6 bases, with 11 bases between them. Germline-derived CDR1 and CDR2 are ENHRY and SYGVKD. The length of the CDR3 is 14 residues. The DNA for the CDR3 is TGTGCCATCAGTGAGTCATTCTCCGCAGCTGAAGCTTTCTTT. Translation gives CAISESFSAAEAFF.

The V and J genes are TRBV11-3 and TRBJ1-1; D ambiguous. Trimming took 3 bases from V and 1 from J, leaving 6 bases between them. CDR1 is SGHNT and CDR2 is YENEEA in the germline V gene. This CDR3 region has 13 residues. In DNA, the CDR3 is TGTGCCAGCAGCTTGACGGGGAACACTGAAGCTTTCTTT. The encoded protein is CASSLTGNTEAFF.

The chain links TRBV19 to TRBJ1-5; 8 nucleotides match TRBD1. The CDR3 is 14 amino acids. V lost 7 bases to trimming and J lost 7 bases; unmatched junction nucleotides: 9. CDR1 is LNHDA, CDR2 SQIVND, per germline (reference sequence). The CDR3 loop reads CASKDQGARQPQHF. The CDR3 DNA reads TGTGCCAGTAAGGACCAGGGGGCTAGACAGCCCCAGCATTTT. The variable domain in full, completed from reference TRBV19 and TRBJ1-5, reads DGGITQSPKYLFRKEGQNVTLSCEQNLNHDAMYWYRQDPGQGLRLIYYSQIVNDFQKGDIAEGYSVSREKKESFPLTVTSAQKNPTAFYLCASKDQGARQPQHFGDGTRLSIL.

The V and J genes are TRBV10-1 and TRBJ2-6, with 8 bases aligning to TRBD1. V shed 7 bases and J 3 bases; nucleotides not matched to a gene: 8. The CDR3 is 16 amino acids. The germline V gene encodes CDR1 WNHNN and CDR2 SYGVQD (reference sequence). This chain's CDR3 is CASIFRGLYGANVLTF. Written as DNA, the CDR3 is TGCGCCAGCATTTTCAGGGGGCTCTATGGGGCCAACGTCCTGACTTTC.

The chain uses TRBV20-1 and TRBJ2-1; no clear D gene. The CDR3 spans 11 residues. V was trimmed by 6 bases and J by 7 bases, leaving 10 bases between them. The germline V gene has CDR1 DFQATT and CDR2 SNEGSKA (reference sequence). The CDR3 protein is CSAAFENEQFF. The CDR3 region has the DNA TGCAGTGCCGCATTTGAGAATGAGCAGTTCTTC.

The rearrangement uses TRBV4-1 and TRBJ2-2; TRBD2 agrees at 9 bases. Germline V CDR1 and CDR2: MGHRA, YSYEKL. With V trimmed by 0 bases and J by 5 bases, 7 bases remained unmatched. The CDR3 sequence is 17 residues long. This CDR3 is CASSQDPGLAGTGELFF. The CDR3 bases are TGCGCCAGCAGCCAAGATCCCGGGCTAGCGGGGACCGGGGAGCTGTTTTTT.

V is TRBV2 and J is TRBJ1-2; no clear D. V lost 3 bases, J lost 4 bases, and 15 bases lay in between. CDR1 is SNHLY and CDR2 is FYNNEI in the germline V gene. This CDR3 region has 15 residues. The CDR3 reads CASSEGSHLSYGYTF. DNA for the CDR3: TGTGCCAGCAGTGAGGGTAGCCACCTCTCCTATGGCTACACCTTC. Variable domain in full (rest from reference TRBV2 and TRBJ1-2): EPEVTQTPSHQVTQMGQEVILRCVPISNHLYFYWYRQILGQKVEFLVSFYNNEISEKSEIFDDQFSVERPDGSNFTLKIRSTKLEDSAMYFCASSEGSHLSYGYTFGSGTRLTVV.

The chain employs TRBV5-6 and TRBJ2-5, with 10 bases lining up with TRBD2. The CDR3 has 13 amino acids. The junction had 5 bases not matched to a gene; V was cut back by 7 bases and J by 5 bases. Looked up from germline, CDR1 is SGHDT and CDR2 is YYEEEE. In DNA form, the CDR3 reads TGTGCCAGCGAAAGCGGGGGGGATGAGACCCAGTACTTC. It translates to CASESGGDETQYF.

The chain carries TRBV11-1 and TRBJ2-5; the D gene is possibly TRBD2 (5 bases). Germline CDR1 is SGHAT and CDR2 is FQDESV (reference sequence). CDR3 length: 12 residues. Trimming removed 7 bases at V and 2 bases at J, with 8 bases between. The CDR3 nucleotides are TGTGCCAGCACCGGGGAACAAGAGACCCAGTACTTC. Translating it yields CASTGEQETQYF.

As regards this clone: This same CDR3 is encoded by further DNA sequences in the sample. V and J are TRBV4-3 and TRBJ1-5; D is uncertain. The CDR3 totals 15 residues. The V and J ends lost 0 bases and 5 bases respectively, with 11 bases between them. From germline, CDR1 is LGHNA and CDR2 YSLEER. CDR3 amino acids: CASSQEIGRDQPQHF. In nucleotides, the CDR3 is TGCGCCAGCAGCCAAGAAATAGGCCGGGATCAGCCCCAGCATTTT.

This chain uses TRBV2 with TRBJ2-3, with D unresolved. CDR3 size: 14 residues. The V end lost 2 bases, the J end lost 1 base, and 7 bases lay between the germline ends. The germline CDR1 and CDR2 sequences are SNHLY and FYNNEI. The CDR3 reads CASSEWLGTDTQYF. In DNA form, the CDR3 reads TGTGCCAGCAGTGAATGGCTCGGCACAGATACGCAGTATTTT. The full variable domain, rest sourced from reference TRBV2 and TRBJ2-3, is EPEVTQTPSHQVTQMGQEVILRCVPISNHLYFYWYRQILGQKVEFLVSFYNNEISEKSEIFDDQFSVERPDGSNFTLKIRSTKLEDSAMYFCASSEWLGTDTQYFGPGTRLTVL.